The sequence of this T cell receptor (beta chain) was determined in a study of response to subunit inactivated influenza vaccine. This clonotype was observed many times. Using its own MiXCR run on the RT-PCR reads, TCRdb lists one record per CDR3 protein. The table records approximately 700,000 distinct CDR3 sequences, around 16% of them present only once. Germline V gene data show CDR1 as SEHNR and CDR2 as FQNEAQ (reference sequence). Trimming removed 5 bases at V and 4 bases at J, with 17 bases between. This CDR3 has 15 residues. The source was PBMCs from blood, collected 12 days after vaccination. This TCR came from a man aged 50-60 years who received an inactivated influenza vaccine. This chain links TRBV7-9 with TRBJ2-5, with D perhaps assigned TRBD1 or TRBD2 (5 bases each). The CDR3 is CASSPGTASLETQYF. As DNA, the CDR3 is TGTGCCAGCAGCCCCGGGACCGCAAGTCTAGAGACCCAGTACTTC.